One sample yielded the 10 T cell receptor beta chains listed below, sequenced in a study of regulatory T cells in long-lasting Graves disease. Specified time point: persistent/refractory GD, antithyroid drugs over 5 years with positive TRAb. RNA isolated from PBMCs was used to make the TCR library. Arm-PCR of CDR3 regions and iRepertoire HTBI primers were the basis on which TCR beta libraries were built. TCRdb analysed the multiplex PCR reads with MiXCR anew, one entry per CDR3 protein. The profile covers about 400,000 distinct CDR3 sequences, with less than 25% appearing a single time and about 20% taken by the ten largest. The starting material was peripheral blood mononuclear cells (PBMCs), obtained when the disease was refractory, from a patient treated with antithyroid drugs. The receptor set was obtained from a female donor with Graves disease.

The chain has TRBV5-1 and TRBJ2-1; weak D call: TRBD2 (6 bases). Trimming pared 2 bases from V and 0 bases from J, leaving 9 bases between. The germline gives CDR1 SGHRS, CDR2 YFSETQ. The CDR3 is 15 amino acids. Written as DNA, the CDR3 is TGCGCCAGCAGCTTTAGCGGAAACTCCTACAATGAGCAGTTCTTC. Protein product: CASSFSGNSYNEQFF.

In this sample, this clonotype turned up many times. CDR3 region: CASSFRERYHEQYF. CDR3 coding DNA: TGTGCCAGCAGTTTCCGAGAACGATACCACGAGCAGTACTTC. V is TRBV27 and J is TRBJ2-7; unclear D gene. Trimming removed 3 bases at V and 5 bases at J, with 14 bases between. Germline V CDR1 and CDR2: MNHEY, SMNVEV (reference sequence). The CDR3 is 14 amino acids.

This clonotype occurred a few times. In DNA form, the CDR3 reads TGCAGTGCTGGGTGGGGAATTCCGGGGGACACTGAAGCTTTCTTT. Protein product: CSAGWGIPGDTEAFF. The V call is TRBV20-1, the J call TRBJ1-1, with D perhaps matching TRBD1 (5 bases). In germline, CDR1 is DFQATT, CDR2 SNEGSKA (reference sequence). Trimming pared 5 bases from V and 3 bases from J, leaving 19 bases between. This CDR3 contains 15 residues.

The chain links TRBV7-2 to TRBJ1-4, with a weak D call TRBD1 (6 bases). The V end lost 4 bases, the J end lost 14 bases, and 14 bases lay between the germline ends. There are 12 residues in the CDR3. Per germline, CDR1 SGHTA and CDR2 FQGNSA. CDR3 DNA: TGTGCCAGCAGCTCCCCCCCCGGGGGCCTGTTTTTT. Translated, it gives CASSSPPGGLFF.

V and J are TRBV29-1 and TRBJ2-7; 8 bases are shared with TRBD1. The CDR3 contains 17 residues. Germline CDR1 SQVTM, CDR2 ANQGSEA. Trimming cost V 0 bases and J 1 base; bases outside gene matches: 11. The CDR3 loop reads CSVEDPVRTGGSYEQYF. CDR3 sequence (DNA): TGCAGCGTTGAAGATCCGGTACGAACAGGGGGGTCCTACGAGCAGTACTTC.

This chain joins TRBV19 and TRBJ1-5; D uncertain. The germline CDR1 and CDR2 sequences are LNHDA and SQIVND (reference sequence). The CDR3 has 13 amino acids. CDR3 DNA: TGTGCGGCGGGCGGAAGGGTAGATCAGCCCCAGCATTTT. Protein product: CAAGGRVDQPQHF.

This clonotype was observed many times. The chain joins TRBV30 to TRBJ1-4; weak D call: TRBD1 (5 bases). Germline V CDR1 and CDR2: GTSNPN, SVGIG (reference sequence). The CDR3 has 13 residues. The germline V and J ends were trimmed by 2 bases and 2 bases, with 6 bases remaining between them. CDR3 region: CAWSWGTNEKLFF. As DNA, the CDR3 is TGTGCCTGGAGTTGGGGGACTAATGAAAAACTGTTTTTT. The variable domain in full, with the rest retrieved from reference TRBV30 and TRBJ1-4, is SQTIHQWPATLVQPVGSPLSLECTVEGTSNPNLYWYRQAAGRGLQLLFYSVGIGQISSEVPQNLSASRPQDRQFILSSKKLLLSDSGFYLCAWSWGTNEKLFFGSGTQLSVL.

This clonotype was seen many times. The chain joins TRBV27 to TRBJ1-5; no definite D call. The CDR3 length is 13 residues. The V gene's germline CDR1 is MNHEY and CDR2 SMNVEV (reference sequence). V gave up 4 bases and J gave up 6 bases, with 10 bases separating them. The CDR3 coding sequence is TGTGCCAGCAGTTCCCGTGGGAGTCAGCCCCAGCATTTT. Protein: CASSSRGSQPQHF.

As for this clonotype: An end of the junction does not agree with germline; a read error may underlie this. The V call is TRBV7-7, the J call TRBJ2-2; 8 positions match TRBD2. CDR1 is SSHAT and CDR2 is FNYEAQ in the germline V gene (reference sequence). The CDR3 runs to 16 residues. The chain's CDR3 is CASSSSPGGPIGELFF. DNA for the CDR3: TGTGCTAGCAGCTCCTCGCCGGGAGGGCCAATCGGGGAGCTGTTTTTT.

A note on this clonotype: The junction differs from germline at one of its ends, possibly a read error. The V gene is TRBV6-1, the J gene TRBJ2-1; 9 bases are a match to TRBD1. The CDR3 contains 16 residues. Germline CDR1 and CDR2: MNHNS and SASEGT. The CDR3 loop reads CASGEAGTGPYNEQFF. In nucleotides, the CDR3 is TGTGCCAGCGGTGAAGCCGGGACAGGGCCCTACAATGAGCAGTTCTTC.